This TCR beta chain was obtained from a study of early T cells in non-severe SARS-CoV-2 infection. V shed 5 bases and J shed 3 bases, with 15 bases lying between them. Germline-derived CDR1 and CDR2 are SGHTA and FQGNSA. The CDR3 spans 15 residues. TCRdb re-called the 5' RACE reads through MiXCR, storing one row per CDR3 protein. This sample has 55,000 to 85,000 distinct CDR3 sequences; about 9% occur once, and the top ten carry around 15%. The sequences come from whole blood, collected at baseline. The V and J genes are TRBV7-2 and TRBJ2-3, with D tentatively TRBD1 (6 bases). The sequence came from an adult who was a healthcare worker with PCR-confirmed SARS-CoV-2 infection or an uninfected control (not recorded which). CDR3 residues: CASSPRHRETDTQYF. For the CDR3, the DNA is TGTGCCAGCAGCCCGCGGCACAGGGAGACAGATACGCAGTATTTT. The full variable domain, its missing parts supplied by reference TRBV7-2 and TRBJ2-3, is GAGVSQSPSNKVTEKGKDVELRCDPISGHTALYWYRQSLGQGLEFLIYFQGNSAPDKSGLPSDRFSAERTGGSVSTLTIQRTQQEDSAVYLCASSPRHRETDTQYFGPGTRLTVL.